The 18 T cell receptor beta chains below come from one sample, sequenced in a study of tumor-infiltrating lymphocytes in oesophageal squamous cell carcinoma. TCRdb reprocessed the PCR reads via MiXCR and lists one record per CDR3 protein. The sample contains more than 10,000 distinct CDR3 sequences, roughly 56% of which appear only once. Sequenced sample: esophageal tumor tissue. The receptors were sampled from a male donor with esophageal squamous cell carcinoma.

This clonotype was counted a few times. The conserved phenylalanine or tryptophan normally closing the CDR3 is absent here, so this likely arose from a read error. The limits of the CDR3 on the DNA are not certain, so only TCRdb's listed CDR3 is given. The J gene is TRBJ2-4, the V gene TRBV6-6. 8 amino acids form the CDR3, both terminal residues included. The germline CDR1 and CDR2 sequences are MNHNY and SVGAGI (reference sequence). This CDR3 reads CASSYGAS.

In the case of this clonotype: A much more abundant neighbour one base away suggests this may be a read error. This CDR3 fails to terminate in the conserved phenylalanine or tryptophan, so it likely reflects a read error. The CDR3 DNA follows: TGTGCCAGCTCACTATCCGGGACGGGCTTCTATGGCTACACCTTA. Its protein is CASSLSGTGFYGYTL. J is TRBJ1-2 and V is TRBV18, with a tentative D call TRBD1 (5 bases). The V end was cut by 4 bases, the J end by 4 bases, with 16 bases between. Germline V gene lookup returns CDR1 KGHSH and CDR2 LQKENI. The CDR3 sequence is 15 residues long.

The chain is built from TRBV12-3 or TRBV12-4 and TRBJ2-5; 10 bases align to TRBD1. Judging by the DNA end, TRBJ2-1 fits better; the J call may be wrong. The CDR3 totals 14 residues. This chain's CDR3 is CASSSGTGDNEQFF. The CDR3 region has the DNA TGTGCCAGCAGTTCCGGGACAGGGGACAATGAGCAGTTCTTC.

This clonotype was found many times. The conserved phenylalanine or tryptophan is not found at the CDR3 terminus, so this likely reflects a read error. Because the CDR3's place on the DNA is in doubt, the DNA is left out and the CDR3 is given as listed by TCRdb. The chain links TRBV28 to TRBJ2-7; the DNA was not compared with TRBD1, the D call given in the table. Counting both end residues, the CDR3 totals 17 amino acids. CDR1 is MDHEN and CDR2 is SYDVKM in the germline V gene. This CDR3 is CASSLWQGINYGYTFGS.

The V and J genes are TRBV11-2 and TRBJ2-7; unclear D gene. Germline CDR1 reads SGHAT; CDR2 reads FQNNGV. V was cut by 4 bases and J by 3 bases, with 7 bases left in between. The CDR3 contains 12 residues. The CDR3 sequence: CASSSVDYEQYF. Written as DNA, the CDR3 is TGTGCCAGCAGCTCGGTAGACTACGAGCAGTACTTC.

The V gene is TRBV20-1, the J gene TRBJ1-2, with TRBD1 as a possible D gene (6 bases). Germline values: CDR1 DFQATT, CDR2 SNEGSKA (reference sequence). This CDR3 is built from 15 residues. The V and J ends lost 6 bases and 4 bases respectively, with 21 bases between them. CDR3 in DNA: TGCAGTGCGCCCGGGTGGGGGGGCTACTTCTATGGCTACACCTTC. This gives the protein CSAPGWGGYFYGYTF.

This clonotype was recorded a few times. The J gene is TRBJ2-5, the V gene TRBV29-1; a weak D match, TRBD2 (6 bases). The DNA matches TRBJ2-7 better at its end, which makes the J call doubtful. CDR1 and CDR2 from the germline V gene are SQVTM and ANQGSEA. This CDR3 has 14 residues. The CDR3 nucleotides read TGCAGCGTTGAATCGGGGGAAGAGTCCTACGAGCAGTACTTC. Its translation is CSVESGEESYEQYF.

By sample fraction, this clonotype is medium-sized. This rearrangement joins TRBV6-1 to TRBJ2-7; TRBD2 agrees at 11 bases. V was clipped by 4 bases and J by 7 bases; unmatched bases: 6. CDR1 and CDR2 from the germline V gene are MNHNS and SASEGT. The CDR3 loop spans 14 amino acids. For the CDR3, the DNA is TGTGCCAGCAGTGGACTAGCGGGGTATTTGGAGCAGTACTTC. Residues: CASSGLAGYLEQYF.

By share, this clonotype ranks as medium-sized. The V call is TRBV6-7, the J call TRBJ2-1; D gene unclear. TRBV6-7 is known as an ORF, though its function is uncertain. V lost 7 bases, J lost 3 bases, and 19 bases lay in between. This CDR3 region has 16 residues. This CDR3 is CASTTIEYGFYNEQFF. The CDR3 DNA reads TGTGCCAGCACCACAATCGAATACGGGTTCTACAATGAGCAGTTCTTC.

This rearrangement joins TRBV7-3 to TRBJ2-1; 13 bases line up with TRBD2. The tail of the sequence fits TRBJ2-5 better, so the J call may be wrong. The CDR3 is 16 amino acids. Germline V lookup: CDR1 SGHTA, CDR2 FQGTGA. This CDR3 is CASSLLGLAGRETQYF. The DNA for the CDR3 is TGTGCCAGCAGCTTATTGGGACTAGCGGGGAGAGAGACCCAGTACTTC.

The chain links TRBV7-2 to TRBJ2-1, with TRBD2 identical over 9 bases. From germline, CDR1 is SGHTA and CDR2 FQGNSA. After removal of 1 base from V and 7 bases from J, the junction contained 8 bases not matched to a gene. This CDR3 is built from 16 residues. CDR3 protein: CASSLVGAGGRNEQFF. The CDR3 nucleotides are TGTGCCAGCAGCTTAGTCGGAGCGGGAGGAAGGAATGAGCAGTTCTTC.

This clonotype came up many times. It may be a read error: a sequence one base away is much more abundant. V is TRBV7-2 and J is TRBJ2-5, with 8 bases matching TRBD2. The CDR3 is 14 amino acids. Germline loops: CDR1 SGHTA, CDR2 FQGNSA. V gave up 5 bases and J gave up 11 bases; unmatched junction bases: 13. CDR3 nucleotides: TGTGCCAGCAGCCTCCAAGCGGGGGCCAATGAGCAGTACTTC. Protein product: CASSLQAGANEQYF.

V and J are TRBV7-2 and TRBJ2-3; no definite D call. The CDR3 is made up of 15 amino acids. Germline CDR1 SGHTA, CDR2 FQGNSA. V was clipped by 1 base and J by 2 bases, with 10 bases between them. The CDR3 nucleotides read TGTGCCAGCAGCTTAGTCGGCGTGATCACAGATACGCAGTATTTT. Its translation: CASSLVGVITDTQYF.

This clonotype was recorded at least ten times. The J gene is TRBJ2-1, the V gene TRBV6-1, with TRBD1 as a possible D gene (6 bases). V gave up 5 bases and J gave up 5 bases, with 10 bases separating them. The CDR3 is 13 amino acids. CDR1 MNHNS and CDR2 SASEGT come from the germline V gene. In nucleotides, the CDR3 is TGTGCCAGCAGTTACAGGGTCGACAATGAGCAGTTCTTC. As protein: CASSYRVDNEQFF.

The sample holds many counts of this clonotype. The V gene is TRBV19, the J gene TRBJ1-2; a weak D match, TRBD1 (5 bases). The CDR3 consists of 15 residues. Trimming took off 5 bases at V and 7 bases at J, with 20 bases between the two ends. Germline V lookup: CDR1 LNHDA, CDR2 SQIVND (reference sequence). The CDR3, as DNA: TGTGCCAGTAGTGTCTCCAGGGTTTTCGGGCCTGGCTACACCTTC. This sequence encodes CASSVSRVFGPGYTF.

The chain joins TRBV7-2 to TRBJ2-1; D may match TRBD1 or TRBD2 (5 bases each). V was pared by 5 bases and J by 6 bases, with 8 bases between. The length of the CDR3 is 12 residues. The germline CDR1 and CDR2 sequences are SGHTA and FQGNSA. CDR3 amino acids: CASSVGTNEQFF. CDR3 nucleotides: TGTGCCAGCAGCGTGGGGACCAATGAGCAGTTCTTC.

The chain employs TRBV7-9 and TRBJ2-7, with 9 bases fitting TRBD1. CDR1 and CDR2 from the germline V gene are SEHNR and FQNEAQ (reference sequence). J gave up 3 bases and V 0 bases, and 3 bases lay outside the gene matches. The CDR3 runs to 15 residues. This CDR3 reads CASSLAGTGIYEQYF. CDR3 DNA: TGTGCCAGCAGCTTAGCCGGGACAGGGATCTACGAGCAGTACTTC.

In this sample, this clonotype turned up many times. The V call is TRBV27, the J call TRBJ2-1; 8 nucleotides align to TRBD2. With 3 bases clipped from V and 7 bases from J, the junction kept 8 bases outside the gene matches. The CDR3 contains 15 residues. The germline gives CDR1 MNHEY, CDR2 SMNVEV (reference sequence). The CDR3 sequence is CASSFIGGGPNEQFF. DNA of the CDR3: TGTGCCAGCAGTTTCATTGGCGGGGGGCCGAATGAGCAGTTCTTC.